Each of the 13 T cell receptor beta chains below was sequenced from the same sample in a study of blood T cell repertoires in COVID-19. This table comes from immunoSEQ multiplex PCR, and its TCRdb copy is limited to in-frame clones, with some not included. Among about 380,000 clones, 81% were seen once, and the ten largest hold over 0.95%. The specimen sequenced was peripheral blood. The receptors were sampled from a human donor with acute or convalescent COVID-19. The donor label of this sample is uncertain.

This clone was recorded a few times. The CDR3 DNA follows: TGTGCCAGCAGCTTCCAAGCGGGAGGCCTCTCCCGCAATGAGCAGTTCTTC. Translated: CASSFQAGGLSRNEQFF. The chain uses TRBV5-8 and TRBJ2-1, with 9 bases aligning to TRBD2. Per germline, CDR1 SGHTS and CDR2 YDEGEE. This CDR3 is 17 amino acids long. With 2 bases clipped from V and 6 bases from J, the junction kept 12 bases outside the gene matches.

CDR3 nucleotides: TGTGCCAGCAGTGAAAAAGGGACAGGGGGTGGAGGCTACACCTTC. This translates into CASSEKGTGGGGYTF. The rearrangement uses TRBV2 and TRBJ1-2, with 11 bases lining up with TRBD1. V trimming: 2 bases; J trimming: 8 bases; junction bases outside the gene matches: 7. The CDR3 extends over 15 amino acids. The V gene's germline CDR1 is SNHLY and CDR2 FYNNEI.

This chain uses TRBV7-9 with TRBJ2-1; TRBD2 is a possible D gene (6 bases). V was shortened by 4 bases and J by 7 bases, with 20 bases between the two germline ends. Germline CDR1 SEHNR, CDR2 FQNEAQ (reference sequence). CDR3 size: 16 residues. CDR3 residues: CASSSRSGGTVNEQFF. The DNA for the CDR3 is TGTGCCAGCAGCTCACGAAGTGGGGGGACTGTAAATGAGCAGTTCTTC.

The chain carries TRBV18 and TRBJ2-5, with a tentative D call TRBD2 (5 bases). The CDR3 runs 15 residues. Between the trimmed V and J ends, which lost 3 bases and 2 bases, there was a span of 13 bases. Germline values: CDR1 KGHSH, CDR2 LQKENI. This CDR3 reads CASSPFVGGQETQYF. DNA for the CDR3: TGTGCCAGCTCACCCTTCGTCGGAGGACAAGAGACCCAGTACTTC.

In regard to this clone: The junction shows a germline mismatch at one end, possibly a read error. J is TRBJ2-1 and V is TRBV18; 7 bases are shared with TRBD2. Germline lookup yields CDR1 KGHSH and CDR2 LQKENI. The CDR3 is 19 residues long. The CDR3, as DNA: TGTGCCAGCTCTCCACGGGGGACTAACTTTCCTTCTTCCTACAATGAGCAGTTCTTC. Translated: CASSPRGTNFPSSYNEQFF. Full variable domain (missing parts from reference TRBV18 and TRBJ2-1): NAGVMQNPRHLVRRRGQEARLRCSPMKGHSHVYWYRQLPEEGLKFMVYLQKENIIDESGMPKERFSAEFPKEGPSILRIQQVVRGDSAAYFCASSPRGTNFPSSYNEQFFGPGTRLTVL.

The rearrangement joins TRBV6-4 to TRBJ1-2; D remains unclear. V lost 2 bases to trimming and J lost 5 bases, with 6 bases between them. This CDR3 comprises 12 residues. The germline V gene encodes CDR1 MRHNA and CDR2 SNTAGT. CDR3 residues: CASSDVGYGYTF. CDR3 DNA: TGTGCCAGCAGTGACGTCGGGTATGGCTACACCTTC.

The rearrangement joins TRBV4-2 to TRBJ2-3; TRBD2 agrees at 7 bases. Trimming took 1 base from V and 5 from J; bases not matched to a gene: 9. This CDR3 contains 16 residues. In germline, CDR1 is LGHNA, CDR2 YNFKEQ. CDR3 DNA: TGTGCCAGCAGCCAAGTCCATAGCGGGCCGCTAGATACGCAGTATTTT. Amino acids: CASSQVHSGPLDTQYF.

V gene TRBV7-9 combines with J gene TRBJ2-6, with no clear D. Per germline, CDR1 SEHNR and CDR2 FQNEAQ (reference sequence). The CDR3 runs 15 residues. The V gene lost 2 bases and the J gene lost 2 bases, with 7 bases spanning the gap. Here the CDR3 DNA reads TGTGCCAGCAGCTTAACAGCCCCTGGGGCCAACGTCCTGACTTTC. Protein: CASSLTAPGANVLTF.

This clone was seen a few times. V usage is TRBV7-2 and J usage is TRBJ1-4, with D unresolved. CDR1 is SGHTA and CDR2 is FQGNSA in the germline V gene. This CDR3 spans 16 amino acids. Trimming pared 4 bases from V and 0 bases from J, leaving 12 bases between. CDR3 region: CASSSRAAATNEKLFF. The CDR3 DNA reads as TGTGCCAGCAGCTCACGAGCGGCAGCAACTAATGAAAAACTGTTTTTT.

This clone has only a few counts. The chain couples TRBV6-5 to TRBJ2-1, with 7 positions matching TRBD2. The V gene end was trimmed by 6 bases and the J gene end by 6 bases; junction bases not matched to a gene: 8. The CDR3 runs to 14 residues. Germline loops: CDR1 MNHEY, CDR2 SVGAGI. The CDR3 loop is CASSSGLRGNEQFF. The DNA of the CDR3 is TGTGCCAGCAGCTCGGGACTAAGGGGCAATGAGCAGTTCTTC.

The CDR3: CASSPQGSDSYNEQFF. As DNA, the CDR3 is TGTGCCAGCAGCCCACAGGGGTCCGACTCCTACAATGAGCAGTTCTTC. The gene calls are TRBV5-4 and TRBJ2-1; TRBD1 matches 7 bases. V gave up 4 bases and J gave up 0 bases; unmatched junction bases: 7. Germline V gives CDR1 SGHNT, CDR2 YYREEE (reference sequence). This CDR3 is 16 amino acids long. The full variable domain, in which reference TRBV5-4 and TRBJ2-1 provide the parts outside the CDR3, is ETGVTQSPTHLIKTRGQQVTLRCSSQSGHNTVSWYQQALGQGPQFIFQYYREEENGRGNFPPRFSGLQFPNYSSELNVNALELDDSALYLCASSPQGSDSYNEQFFGPGTRLTVL.

This clone has just a few counts. This rearrangement joins TRBV7-9 to TRBJ2-7; TRBD1 matches 9 bases. Germline CDR1 and CDR2: SEHNR and FQNEAQ (reference sequence). This CDR3 comprises 15 residues. V dropped 5 bases and J dropped 5; count of bases not matched to a gene: 10. CDR3 region: CASSPGVGQGNEQYF. The CDR3 DNA sequence: TGTGCCAGCAGCCCCGGGGTGGGACAGGGTAACGAGCAGTACTTC.

The rearrangement links TRBV18 to TRBJ1-4, with 7 bases lining up with TRBD1. The V gene's germline CDR1 is KGHSH and CDR2 LQKENI. Trimming took 1 base from V and 2 from J; bases not matched to a gene: 7. The CDR3 contains 17 residues. CDR3 in amino acids: CASSPQGKGATNEKLFF. The DNA for the CDR3 is TGTGCCAGCTCACCACAAGGAAAGGGGGCGACTAATGAAAAACTGTTTTTT. Full variable domain (missing parts from reference TRBV18 and TRBJ1-4): NAGVMQNPRHLVRRRGQEARLRCSPMKGHSHVYWYRQLPEEGLKFMVYLQKENIIDESGMPKERFSAEFPKEGPSILRIQQVVRGDSAAYFCASSPQGKGATNEKLFFGSGTQLSVL.